These T cell receptor beta chains were read from a single sample in a study of shared clonotypes between healthy human individuals. Profiled with immunoSEQ multiplex PCR; TCRdb holds only in-frame clones, not every one. The top ten clones hold more than 0.1% of a sample with over 2 million clones, 85% to 95% of them seen once. Sequencing used naive CD4+ T cells sorted from blood. The source of these receptors is a man younger than 30 in good health. Each CDR3 is given without its conserved first and last residue. The order of the fields is V gene, CDR3 protein.

v_call: TRBV6-6; cdr3_aa: ASSTFSGANVLT
v_call: TRBV6-5; cdr3_aa: ASSYSRNTGELF
v_call: TRBV13; cdr3_aa: ASSSLVGLAGGSSTDTQY
v_call: TRBV5-1; cdr3_aa: ASSSDRGDEQY
v_call: TRBV7-9; cdr3_aa: ASSSDRVRPLH
v_call: TRBV7-8; cdr3_aa: ASSLGTAGELF
v_call: TRBV6-6; cdr3_aa: ASSYSGVGTYGYT
v_call: TRBV4-1; cdr3_aa: ASSQEGGGLSNQPQH
v_call: TRBV6-6; cdr3_aa: ASIRTGGRETQY
v_call: TRBV19; cdr3_aa: ASSGGTGRSNQPQH
v_call: TRBV4-2; cdr3_aa: ASSQDEGQGLF
v_call: TRBV13; cdr3_aa: ASSDLRGGTGTYNEQF
v_call: TRBV9; cdr3_aa: ASSLSDTSNTEAF
v_call: TRBV11-2; cdr3_aa: ASSSGQVGETQY
v_call: TRBV5-5; cdr3_aa: ASSTQGNTGELF
v_call: TRBV28; cdr3_aa: ASSFLGQNSNQPQH
v_call: TRBV7-2; cdr3_aa: ASSLETLGGYT
v_call: TRBV7-9; cdr3_aa: ASSATGIWSGETQY
v_call: TRBV25-1; cdr3_aa: ASSEWERKPTGELF
v_call: TRBV7-2; cdr3_aa: ASSLTGGLSYNEQF
v_call: TRBV6-1; cdr3_aa: ASSELVGTGAQY
v_call: TRBV28; cdr3_aa: ASSLSRPGGTQY
v_call: TRBV5-1; cdr3_aa: ASSLELPNRMDTQY
v_call: TRBV19; cdr3_aa: ASSMGGRLAKNIQY
v_call: TRBV11-2; cdr3_aa: ASSLSSNSPLH
v_call: TRBV7-6; cdr3_aa: ASSFTEYEQY
v_call: TRBV6-1; cdr3_aa: ASSVKQGVNEQF
v_call: TRBV4-1; cdr3_aa: ASSPHGGRGYEQY
v_call: TRBV18; cdr3_aa: ASSSGQGVTEAF
v_call: TRBV4-3; cdr3_aa: ASSPGVSNSPLH
v_call: TRBV6-5; cdr3_aa: ASRLTGGLKLF
v_call: TRBV5-4; cdr3_aa: ASSSRDRVPGELF
v_call: TRBV10-3; cdr3_aa: AISVTSGQTSTDTQY
v_call: TRBV28; cdr3_aa: ASSFTGRANEKLF
v_call: TRBV19; cdr3_aa: ASSITGNEQF
v_call: TRBV10-1; cdr3_aa: ASSEGGRGTEAF
v_call: TRBV18; cdr3_aa: ASSPLQNTEAF
v_call: TRBV25-1; cdr3_aa: ASSELGFEQY
v_call: TRBV7-9; cdr3_aa: ASSPSPLSSAGELF
v_call: TRBV4-1; cdr3_aa: ASSQNSRGVAF
v_call: TRBV10-3; cdr3_aa: AISDLGKETQY
v_call: TRBV5-1; cdr3_aa: ASSLAVQPSDTQY
v_call: TRBV11-1; cdr3_aa: ASSLAPGDSYEQY
v_call: TRBV4-3; cdr3_aa: ASSQGFAGVLNYGYT
v_call: TRBV29-1; cdr3_aa: SVHEPGWHEQY
v_call: TRBV6-5; cdr3_aa: ASRPGTGTTGELF
v_call: TRBV10-3; cdr3_aa: AISEVAGSTDTQY